One and the same sample provided the 8 T cell receptor beta chains below, sequenced in a study of Tregs in tolerant kidney transplant recipients. Data came from immunoSEQ multiplex PCR; TCRdb stores just in-frame clones and leaves some out. The top ten clones hold under 0.35% of a sample with about 110,000 clones, 90% of them seen once. The sample in question was CD4+ T cells from blood, obtained before the transplant. Every receptor here comes from a human donor who received a combined kidney and bone marrow transplant.

V usage is TRBV6-6 and J usage is TRBJ2-1, with no clear D. Germline V gene sequence: CDR1 MNHNY, CDR2 SVGAGI (reference sequence). The CDR3 is 15 residues long. V was shortened by 5 bases and J by 0 bases, with 11 bases between the two germline ends. CDR3 sequence (DNA): TGTGCCAGCAGTGGGCACATGAGCTCCTACAATGAGCAGTTCTTC. Protein: CASSGHMSSYNEQFF.

The genes are TRBV5-5 and TRBJ2-5; possibly TRBD2 for D (6 bases). Looked up from germline, CDR1 is SGHKS and CDR2 is YYEKEE (reference sequence). Trimming left V 2 bases short and J 2 bases short, with 10 bases between. CDR3 length equals 14 residues. CDR3 region: CASSFGRKQETQYF. For the CDR3, the DNA is TGTGCCAGCAGCTTTGGGAGGAAGCAAGAGACCCAGTACTTC.

J is TRBJ1-1 and V is TRBV11-3; D remains ambiguous. Trimming pared 5 bases from V and 1 base from J, leaving 8 bases between. The CDR3 has 13 residues. The germline gives CDR1 SGHNT, CDR2 YENEEA. Written as DNA, the CDR3 is TGTGCCAGCAGCCTTGGGCCGAACACTGAAGCTTTCTTT. It codes for CASSLGPNTEAFF.

The rearrangement uses TRBV29-1 and TRBJ1-1; D might be TRBD1 (6 bases). Trimming removed 3 bases at V and 0 bases at J, with 8 bases between. The CDR3 has 13 residues. Germline CDR1 reads SQVTM; CDR2 reads ANQGSEA. CDR3 DNA sequence: TGCAGCGTTGATGAGGGGGTGAACACTGAAGCTTTCTTT. It codes for CSVDEGVNTEAFF.

The J gene is TRBJ2-5, the V gene TRBV6-1; 8 bases map to TRBD2. With 4 bases clipped from V and 5 bases from J, the junction kept 15 bases outside the gene matches. The CDR3 totals 17 residues. Germline V gene sequence: CDR1 MNHNS, CDR2 SASEGT. Written as DNA, the CDR3 is TGTGCCAGCAGTGCCCGGAAGCGGGGGCCATCACAGGAGACCCAGTACTTC. Translation gives CASSARKRGPSQETQYF.

In DNA form, the CDR3 reads TGTGCCAGCAGCCAGACTAGGTCCCACGAGCAGTACTTC. Translation: CASSQTRSHEQYF. J is TRBJ2-7 and V is TRBV11-3; maybe TRBD2 (6 bases). CDR3 size: 13 residues. The germline V gene has CDR1 SGHNT and CDR2 YENEEA. V lost 5 bases and J lost 5, with 13 bases in between.

V and J are TRBV27 and TRBJ1-4; 9 positions agree with TRBD1. V trimming: 6 bases; J trimming: 7 bases; junction bases outside the gene matches: 9. This CDR3 spans 15 amino acids. Germline values: CDR1 MNHEY, CDR2 SMNVEV (reference sequence). This chain's CDR3 is CASSQLDRGGEKLFF. In DNA, the CDR3 is TGTGCCAGCAGCCAACTGGACAGGGGAGGTGAAAAACTGTTTTTT.

J is TRBJ1-1 and V is TRBV19; no reliable D call. V lost 6 bases, J lost 2 bases, and 10 bases lay in between. This CDR3 is built from 13 residues. CDR1 LNHDA and CDR2 SQIVND come from the germline V gene (reference sequence). In DNA, the CDR3 is TGTGCCAGTAGCCCCCGGTTAAACACTGAAGCTTTCTTT. Residues: CASSPRLNTEAFF.